These T cell receptor beta chains were read from a single sample in a study of T cell responses to AZD1222 COVID-19 vaccine. Clones were sequenced by immunoSEQ multiplex PCR, and TCRdb holds only the in-frame ones, with some missing. This table holds about 76,000 clones, roughly 80% found once. The sequences come from peripheral blood, collected 28 days after the second dose of the MenACWY control vaccine. These receptor sequences come from an adult who received the MenACWY meningococcal vaccine as a control. Both conserved end residues are part of each CDR3. The D gene is left open where the match is weak. Clone size is stated in some rows and not others, as once, few, many or a class when expanded.

J: TRBJ2-7
V: TRBV3-1/TRBV3-2
D: TRBD2
size: NA
CDR3: CASSPNGGRVYEQYF
DNA: TGTGCCAGCAGCCCCAACGGCGGGAGGGTCTACGAGCAGTACTTC

J: TRBJ1-1
V: TRBV5-1
D: TRBD1
size: NA
CDR3: CASSTTGGPTEAFF
DNA: TGCGCCAGCAGCACCACAGGGGGACCCACTGAAGCTTTCTTT

J: TRBJ2-3
V: TRBV4-1
D: TRBD1
size: NA
CDR3: CASSQVQGAADTQYF
DNA: TGCGCCAGCAGCCAAGTACAGGGGGCAGCAGATACGCAGTATTTT

J: TRBJ1-2
V: TRBV29-1
D: TRBD1
size: NA
CDR3: CSVGTGSNYGYTF
DNA: TGCAGCGTTGGGACAGGGTCGAACTATGGCTACACCTTC

J: TRBJ1-6
V: TRBV3-1/TRBV3-2
D: NA
size: medium-sized
CDR3: CASSSGRGNSPLHF
DNA: TGTGCCAGCAGCTCCGGCAGGGGTAATTCACCCCTCCACTTT

J: TRBJ2-1
V: TRBV6-5
D: TRBD1
size: NA
CDR3: CASKAWDRGYNEQFF
DNA: TGTGCCAGCAAGGCCTGGGACAGGGGCTACAATGAGCAGTTCTTC

J: TRBJ1-2
V: TRBV27
D: NA
size: NA
CDR3: CASSFQRSGYGYTF
DNA: TGTGCCAGCAGTTTCCAACGCTCGGGCTATGGCTACACCTTC

J: TRBJ1-4
V: TRBV7-9
D: NA
size: NA
CDR3: CASSAPRRDGGEKLFF
DNA: TGTGCCAGCAGTGCACCCCGGCGGGACGGGGGTGAAAAACTGTTTTTT

J: TRBJ2-1
V: TRBV5-8
D: TRBD2
size: NA
CDR3: CASSVEREGLGGNEQFF
DNA: TGTGCCAGCTCGGTGGAGCGGGAGGGCCTTGGTGGGAATGAGCAGTTCTTC

J: TRBJ2-1
V: TRBV5-8
D: TRBD2
size: few
CDR3: CASSLAGLAVSAYNEQFF
DNA: TGTGCCAGCAGCTTGGCGGGACTAGCTGTGAGCGCCTACAATGAGCAGTTCTTC

J: TRBJ1-1
V: TRBV30
D: TRBD1
size: NA
CDR3: CAWKWDRGEAFF
DNA: TGTGCCTGGAAGTGGGACAGGGGTGAAGCTTTCTTT

J: TRBJ1-5
V: TRBV18
D: TRBD1
size: NA
CDR3: CASSPGQGASQPQHF
DNA: TGTGCCAGCTCACCCGGACAGGGGGCCAGTCAGCCCCAGCATTTT

J: TRBJ2-5
V: TRBV9
D: NA
size: few
CDR3: CASSVGGNQETQYF
DNA: TGTGCCAGCAGCGTAGGCGGGAACCAAGAGACCCAGTACTTC

J: TRBJ2-3
V: TRBV7-9
D: NA
size: once
CDR3: CASSASGEADTQYF
DNA: TGTGCCAGCAGCGCGTCAGGGGAGGCAGATACGCAGTATTTT

J: TRBJ2-7
V: TRBV7-9
D: NA
size: NA
CDR3: CASSLSSYEQYF
DNA: TGTGCCAGCAGCCTGAGCTCCTACGAGCAGTACTTC

J: TRBJ1-1
V: TRBV2
D: NA
size: NA
CDR3: CASGRDGPNTEAFF
DNA: TGTGCCAGCGGTCGGGACGGCCCGAACACTGAAGCTTTCTTT

J: TRBJ2-5
V: TRBV5-4
D: NA
size: NA
CDR3: CASSRREETQYF
DNA: TGTGCCAGCAGCAGGAGAGAAGAGACCCAGTACTTC

J: TRBJ2-3
V: TRBV5-4
D: TRBD1
size: NA
CDR3: CASSGTGQVTDTQYF
DNA: TGTGCCAGCAGCGGTACGGGACAGGTCACAGATACGCAGTATTTT

J: TRBJ2-1
V: TRBV5-1
D: TRBD1
size: few
CDR3: CASGPRDRTDNEQFF
DNA: TGCGCCAGCGGACCCCGGGACAGGACGGACAATGAGCAGTTCTTC

J: TRBJ1-4
V: TRBV7-8
D: NA
size: NA
CDR3: CASSLEPNEKLFF
DNA: TGTGCCAGCAGCTTAGAACCTAATGAAAAACTGTTTTTT

J: TRBJ2-3
V: TRBV6-5
D: NA
size: NA
CDR3: CASSLKSRDTQYF
DNA: TGTGCCAGCAGCCTCAAATCCCGAGATACGCAGTATTTT

J: TRBJ1-5
V: TRBV19
D: NA
size: medium-sized
CDR3: CASSMGNRYSNQPQHF
DNA: TGTGCCAGTAGTATGGGGAACAGGTATAGCAATCAGCCCCAGCATTTT

J: TRBJ1-1
V: TRBV7-2
D: NA
size: NA
CDR3: CASSLVGRMNTEAFF
DNA: TGTGCCAGCAGCTTAGTCGGACGCATGAACACTGAAGCTTTCTTT

J: TRBJ2-7
V: TRBV5-6
D: NA
size: NA
CDR3: CASSLLGEQYF
DNA: TGTGCCAGCAGCTTACTGGGCGAGCAGTACTTC